This T cell receptor beta chain was profiled in a study of blood T cell repertoires in COVID-19. For the study at large: Specimens from acute and convalescent COVID-19 originated in the United States, Italy and Spain. Sources were T cells, B-cell-depleted T cells, or PBMCs; the material itself was cDNA or gDNA.

Authors' processing steps: Scientists estimated how many nucleated cells there were by amplifying reference gene primers. Generated by immunoSEQ multiplex PCR, the TCRdb table keeps only in-frame clones and is missing some. V, J and clone size derive from that table, while D and trimming were established from the DNA sequence. The sample consists of some 68,000 clones, approximately 90% of them appearing once. This TCR was sampled from a man aged 50 to 59 with acute or convalescent COVID-19. The sequenced material came from peripheral blood.

The chain's CDR3 is CASSYSLAAGANVLTF. The DNA for the CDR3 is TGTGCCAGCAGTTACTCTTTGGCAGCTGGGGCCAACGTCCTGACTTTC. This rearrangement joins TRBV6-5 to TRBJ2-6; D is unclear. CDR1 and CDR2 from the germline V gene are MNHEY and SVGAGI. The CDR3 is 16 amino acids. Trimming cost V 0 bases and J 2 bases, with 8 bases left between them.